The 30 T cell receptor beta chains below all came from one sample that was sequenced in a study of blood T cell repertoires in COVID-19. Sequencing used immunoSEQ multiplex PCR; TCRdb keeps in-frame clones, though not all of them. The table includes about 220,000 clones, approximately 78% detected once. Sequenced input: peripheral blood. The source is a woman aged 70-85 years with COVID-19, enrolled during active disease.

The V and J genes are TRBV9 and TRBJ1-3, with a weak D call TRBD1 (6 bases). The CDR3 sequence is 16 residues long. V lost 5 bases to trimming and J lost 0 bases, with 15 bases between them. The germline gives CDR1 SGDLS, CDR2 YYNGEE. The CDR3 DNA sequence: TGTGCCAGCAGAAACCGCAGGGGCTACTCTGGAAACACCATATATTTT. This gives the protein CASRNRRGYSGNTIYF.

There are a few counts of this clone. CDR3 sequence reads: CASSSTTGTQKGGYTF. The CDR3 region has the DNA TGTGCCAGCAGCTCAACCACCGGGACACAAAAGGGCGGCTACACCTTC. The V call is TRBV6-6, the J call TRBJ1-2, with a tentative D call TRBD1 (6 bases). Deletions cut 6 bases from V and 8 bases from J, with 25 bases between. Germline-derived CDR1 and CDR2 are MNHNY and SVGAGI (reference sequence). There are 16 residues in the CDR3.

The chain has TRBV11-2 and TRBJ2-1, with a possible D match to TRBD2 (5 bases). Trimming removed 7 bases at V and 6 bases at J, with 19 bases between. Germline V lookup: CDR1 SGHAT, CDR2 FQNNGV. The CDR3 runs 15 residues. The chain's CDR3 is CASNIMGSVGNEQFF. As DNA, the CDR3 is TGTGCCAGCAACATTATGGGGAGCGTGGGCAATGAGCAGTTCTTC.

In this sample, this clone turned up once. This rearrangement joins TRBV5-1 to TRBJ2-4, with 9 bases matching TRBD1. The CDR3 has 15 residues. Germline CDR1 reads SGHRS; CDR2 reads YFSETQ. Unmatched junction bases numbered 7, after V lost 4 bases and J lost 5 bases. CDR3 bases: TGCGCCAGCAGCCATGGGGACAGGGACCAAAACATTCAGTACTTC. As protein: CASSHGDRDQNIQYF.

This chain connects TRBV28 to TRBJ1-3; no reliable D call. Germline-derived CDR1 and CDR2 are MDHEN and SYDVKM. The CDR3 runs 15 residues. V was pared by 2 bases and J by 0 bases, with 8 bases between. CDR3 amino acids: CASSLVGVSGNTIYF. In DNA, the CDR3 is TGTGCCAGCAGTTTAGTAGGAGTCTCTGGAAACACCATATATTTT.

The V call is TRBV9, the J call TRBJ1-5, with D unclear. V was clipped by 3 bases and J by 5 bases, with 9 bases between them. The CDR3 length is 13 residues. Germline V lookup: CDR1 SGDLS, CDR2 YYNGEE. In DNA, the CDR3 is TGTGCCAGCAGCGCCCAATTAGATCAGCCCCAGCATTTT. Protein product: CASSAQLDQPQHF.

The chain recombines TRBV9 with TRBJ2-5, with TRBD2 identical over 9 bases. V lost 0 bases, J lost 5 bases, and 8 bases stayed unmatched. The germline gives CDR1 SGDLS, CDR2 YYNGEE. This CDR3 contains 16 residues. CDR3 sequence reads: CASSVGSSGGFETQYF. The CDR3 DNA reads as TGTGCCAGCAGCGTAGGGAGTAGCGGGGGTTTTGAGACCCAGTACTTC.

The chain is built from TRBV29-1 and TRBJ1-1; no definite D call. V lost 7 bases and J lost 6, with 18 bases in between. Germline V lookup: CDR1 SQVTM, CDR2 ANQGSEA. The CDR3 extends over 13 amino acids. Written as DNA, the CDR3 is TGCAGCGCTCAACCTAGCGTTCCGGCTGAAGCTTTCTTT. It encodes CSAQPSVPAEAFF. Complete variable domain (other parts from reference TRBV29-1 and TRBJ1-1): SAVISQKPSRDICQRGTSLTIQCQVDSQVTMMFWYRQQPGQSLTLIATANQGSEATYESGFVIDKFPISRPNLTFSTLTVSNMSPEDSSIYLCSAQPSVPAEAFFGQGTRLTVV.

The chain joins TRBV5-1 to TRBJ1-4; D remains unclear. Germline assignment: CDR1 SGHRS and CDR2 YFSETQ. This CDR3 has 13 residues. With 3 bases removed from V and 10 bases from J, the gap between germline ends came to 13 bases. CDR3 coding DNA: TGCGCCAGCAGCTCGGTTTTCGTCGGAAAACTGTTTTTT. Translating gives CASSSVFVGKLFF.

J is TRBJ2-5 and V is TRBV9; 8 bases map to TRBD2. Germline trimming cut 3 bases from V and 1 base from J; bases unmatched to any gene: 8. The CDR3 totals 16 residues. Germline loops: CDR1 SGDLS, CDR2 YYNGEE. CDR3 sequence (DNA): TGTGCCAGCAGCGGACGCGGGGGGCGCAGCCAAGAGACCCAGTACTTC. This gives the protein CASSGRGGRSQETQYF.

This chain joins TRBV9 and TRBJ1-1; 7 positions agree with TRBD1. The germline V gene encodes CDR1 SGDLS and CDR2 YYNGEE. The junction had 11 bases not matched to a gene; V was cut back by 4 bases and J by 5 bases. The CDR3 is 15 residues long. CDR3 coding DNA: TGTGCCAGCAGCTCCGCAAACAGGGGAGGAACTGAAGCTTTCTTT. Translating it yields CASSSANRGGTEAFF.

The CDR3 region is CASSSTGGYSPLHF. The CDR3 bases are TGTGCCAGCAGCTCGACAGGGGGCTACTCACCCCTCCACTTT. The V gene is TRBV28, the J gene TRBJ1-6, with 10 positions matching TRBD1. Germline-derived CDR1 and CDR2 are MDHEN and SYDVKM. Losses at the gene ends were 6 bases for V and 10 bases for J; bases not matched to a gene: 6. The CDR3 is made up of 14 amino acids.

CDR3 sequence reads: CASMSLGYGEAFF. The DNA of the CDR3 is TGTGCCAGCATGTCTCTAGGATACGGTGAAGCTTTCTTT. The gene calls are TRBV6-6 and TRBJ1-1; unclear D gene. Trimming pared 7 bases from V and 7 bases from J, leaving 16 bases between. This CDR3 spans 13 amino acids. Germline CDR1 MNHNY, CDR2 SVGAGI (reference sequence).

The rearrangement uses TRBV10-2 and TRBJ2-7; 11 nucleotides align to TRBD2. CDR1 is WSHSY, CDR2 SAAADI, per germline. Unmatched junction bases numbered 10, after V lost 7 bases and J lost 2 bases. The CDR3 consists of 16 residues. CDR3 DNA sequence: TGCGCCAGCAAAGGGGACCGACTAGCGGGGCCCTACGAGCAGTACTTC. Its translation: CASKGDRLAGPYEQYF.

This CDR3 reads CASSARGTSGSGSYNEQFF. CDR3 nucleotides: TGTGCCAGCAGTGCCCGCGGGACTAGCGGGAGTGGGTCCTACAATGAGCAGTTCTTC. The rearrangement links TRBV2 to TRBJ2-1; 14 bases are shared with TRBD2. This CDR3 comprises 19 residues. Germline V lookup: CDR1 SNHLY, CDR2 FYNNEI. Trimming at V came to 4 bases and at J to 1 base, leaving 9 bases not matched to a gene.

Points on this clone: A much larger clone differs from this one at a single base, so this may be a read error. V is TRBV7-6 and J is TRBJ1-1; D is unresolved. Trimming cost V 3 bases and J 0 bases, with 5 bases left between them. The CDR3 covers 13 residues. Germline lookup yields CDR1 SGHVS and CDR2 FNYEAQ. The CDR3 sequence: CASSFSMNTEAFF. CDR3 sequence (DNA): TGTGCCAGCAGCTTTTCAATGAACACTGAAGCTTTCTTT.

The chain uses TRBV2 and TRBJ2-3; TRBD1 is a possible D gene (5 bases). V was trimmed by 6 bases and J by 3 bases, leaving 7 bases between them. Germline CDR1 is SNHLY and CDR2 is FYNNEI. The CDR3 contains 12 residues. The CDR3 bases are TGTGCCAGCAGGAAGGGGACAGATACGCAGTATTTT. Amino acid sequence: CASRKGTDTQYF.

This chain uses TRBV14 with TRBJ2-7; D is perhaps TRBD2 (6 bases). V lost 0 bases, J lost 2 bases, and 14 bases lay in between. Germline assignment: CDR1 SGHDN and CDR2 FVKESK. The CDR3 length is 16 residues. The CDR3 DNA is TGTGCCAGCAGCCAAGATCGGGGGAGTTACACCTACGAGCAGTACTTC. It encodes CASSQDRGSYTYEQYF.

DNA of the CDR3: TGTGCCAGCCGGGAGACAGGGGAAGATGGCTACACCTTC. Protein product: CASRETGEDGYTF. This chain links TRBV28 with TRBJ1-2, with TRBD1 matching over 8 bases. This CDR3 has 13 amino acids. V lost 8 bases to trimming and J lost 6 bases; unmatched junction nucleotides: 8. CDR1 is MDHEN and CDR2 is SYDVKM in the germline V gene.

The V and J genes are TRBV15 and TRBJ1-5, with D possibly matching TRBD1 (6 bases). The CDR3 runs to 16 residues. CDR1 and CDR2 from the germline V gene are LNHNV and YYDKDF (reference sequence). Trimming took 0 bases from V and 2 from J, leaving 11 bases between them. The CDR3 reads CATSRDKAGGNQPQHF. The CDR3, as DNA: TGTGCCACCAGCAGAGATAAGGCAGGGGGCAATCAGCCCCAGCATTTT.

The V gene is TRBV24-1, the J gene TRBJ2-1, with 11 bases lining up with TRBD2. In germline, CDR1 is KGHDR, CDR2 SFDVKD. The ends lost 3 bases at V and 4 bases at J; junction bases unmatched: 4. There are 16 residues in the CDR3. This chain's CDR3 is CATSDPSGRFYNEQFF. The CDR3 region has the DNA TGTGCCACCAGTGATCCTAGCGGGAGGTTTTACAATGAGCAGTTCTTC.

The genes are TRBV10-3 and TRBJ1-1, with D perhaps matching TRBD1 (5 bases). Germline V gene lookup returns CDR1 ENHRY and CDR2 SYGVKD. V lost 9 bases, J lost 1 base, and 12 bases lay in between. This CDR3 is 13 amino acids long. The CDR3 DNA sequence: TGTGCCATGCAGGGAAATTCGAACACTGAAGCTTTCTTT. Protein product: CAMQGNSNTEAFF.

The CDR3 here is CASSFRGRGNQPQHF. For the CDR3, the DNA is TGTGCCAGTAGTTTCAGGGGGCGAGGCAATCAGCCCCAGCATTTT. The chain joins TRBV19 to TRBJ1-5, with 8 bases fitting TRBD1. The CDR3 covers 15 residues. The V gene's germline CDR1 is LNHDA and CDR2 SQIVND (reference sequence). J was trimmed by 2 bases and V by 5 bases; bases with no gene match: 5.

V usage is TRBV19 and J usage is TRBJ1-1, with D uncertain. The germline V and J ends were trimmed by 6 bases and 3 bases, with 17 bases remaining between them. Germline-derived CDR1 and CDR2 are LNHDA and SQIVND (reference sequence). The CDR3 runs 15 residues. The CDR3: CASSPRVGSDTEAFF. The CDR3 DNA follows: TGTGCCAGTAGCCCGAGGGTGGGCTCCGACACTGAAGCTTTCTTT. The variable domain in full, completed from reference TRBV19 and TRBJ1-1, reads DGGITQSPKYLFRKEGQNVTLSCEQNLNHDAMYWYRQDPGQGLRLIYYSQIVNDFQKGDIAEGYSVSREKKESFPLTVTSAQKNPTAFYLCASSPRVGSDTEAFFGQGTRLTVV.

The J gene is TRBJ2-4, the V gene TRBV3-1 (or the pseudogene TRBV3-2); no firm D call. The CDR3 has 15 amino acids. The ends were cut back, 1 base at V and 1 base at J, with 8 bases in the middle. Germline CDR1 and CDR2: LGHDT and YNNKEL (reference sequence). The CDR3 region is CASSQATPAKNIQYF. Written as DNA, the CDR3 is TGTGCCAGCAGCCAAGCGACTCCCGCCAAAAACATTCAGTACTTC.

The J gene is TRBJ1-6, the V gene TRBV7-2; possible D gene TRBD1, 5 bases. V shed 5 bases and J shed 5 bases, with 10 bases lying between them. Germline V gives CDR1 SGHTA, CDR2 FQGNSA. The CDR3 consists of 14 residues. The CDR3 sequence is CASSPFRDNSPLHF. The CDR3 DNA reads TGTGCCAGCAGCCCATTCAGGGATAATTCACCCCTCCACTTT. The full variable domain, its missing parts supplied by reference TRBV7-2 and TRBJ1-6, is GAGVSQSPSNKVTEKGKDVELRCDPISGHTALYWYRQSLGQGLEFLIYFQGNSAPDKSGLPSDRFSAERTGGSVSTLTIQRTQQEDSAVYLCASSPFRDNSPLHFGNGTRLTVT.

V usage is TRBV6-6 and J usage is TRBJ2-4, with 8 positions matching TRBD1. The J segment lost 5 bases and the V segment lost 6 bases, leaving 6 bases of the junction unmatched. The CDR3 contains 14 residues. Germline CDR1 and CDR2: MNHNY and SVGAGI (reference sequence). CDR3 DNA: TGTGCCAGCAGGGCAGGGGGCACGGAAAACATTCAGTACTTC. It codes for CASRAGGTENIQYF.

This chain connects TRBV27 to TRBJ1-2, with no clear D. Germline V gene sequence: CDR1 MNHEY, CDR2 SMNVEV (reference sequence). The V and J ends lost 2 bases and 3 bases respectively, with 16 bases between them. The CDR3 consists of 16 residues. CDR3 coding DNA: TGTGCCAGCAGTTTAATGTCCCGCGGGTCGGACTATGGCTACACCTTC. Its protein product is CASSLMSRGSDYGYTF.

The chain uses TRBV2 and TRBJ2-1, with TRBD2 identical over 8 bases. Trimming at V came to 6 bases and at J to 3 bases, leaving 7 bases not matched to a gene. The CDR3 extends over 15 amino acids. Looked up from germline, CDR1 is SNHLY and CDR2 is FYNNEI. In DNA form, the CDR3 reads TGTGCCAGCAGGTTTAGCGGGAAGGGCTACAATGAGCAGTTCTTC. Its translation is CASRFSGKGYNEQFF.

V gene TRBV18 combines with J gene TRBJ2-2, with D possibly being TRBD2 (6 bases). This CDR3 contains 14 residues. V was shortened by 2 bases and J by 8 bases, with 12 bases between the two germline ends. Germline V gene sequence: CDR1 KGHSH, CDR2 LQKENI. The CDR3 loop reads CASSPGSREGELFF. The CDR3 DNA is TGTGCCAGCTCACCAGGATCCCGGGAGGGGGAGCTGTTTTTT. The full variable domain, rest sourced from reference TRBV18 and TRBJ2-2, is NAGVMQNPRHLVRRRGQEARLRCSPMKGHSHVYWYRQLPEEGLKFMVYLQKENIIDESGMPKERFSAEFPKEGPSILRIQQVVRGDSAAYFCASSPGSREGELFFGEGSRLTVL.